These 2 T cell receptor beta chains were sequenced from one sample in a study of CD8 T cells in Susac syndrome. Reverse transcription of about 0.5 to 1 ug RNA used random hexamers. TCRdb fed the immunoSEQ multiplex PCR reads into MiXCR, producing one record per CDR3 protein. The sample shows around 170,000 distinct CDR3 sequences, 90% to 96% of them seen only once. Sequenced input: CD4+ T cells from PBMCs. The receptors originated from a human donor with Susac syndrome.

CDR3 region: CASGFPGWENTEAFF. The CDR3 DNA reads as TGTGCTAGTGGTTTTCCAGGGTGGGAGAACACTGAAGCTTTCTTT. This chain connects TRBV12-5 to TRBJ1-1; a weak D match, TRBD1 (5 bases). The V and J ends lost 3 bases and 1 base respectively, with 12 bases between them. Germline CDR1 is LGHNT and CDR2 is FRNRAP. The CDR3 consists of 15 residues.

This chain links TRBV7-2 with TRBJ2-4; D is uncertain. Trimming removed 5 bases at V and 0 bases at J, with 17 bases between. The CDR3 is made up of 17 amino acids. CDR1 SGHTA and CDR2 FQGNSA come from the germline V gene. CDR3 residues: CASSKPGDPLAKNIQYF. Here the CDR3 DNA reads TGTGCCAGCAGCAAACCTGGGGATCCACTAGCCAAAAACATTCAGTACTTC.